The source of this TCR beta chain is a study of read filtering for tumor transcriptome and immune sequencing. This clonotype was observed a few times. Its antigen is unknown. Bone marrow was sampled from every patient at the time of active disease. The library was built from about 370 ng RNA with molecular barcoded adaptors for alpha/delta and beta/gamma chains. A single record per CDR3 protein comes from TCRdb applying MiXCR to the reads. The table shows over 80,000 distinct CDR3 sequences, with about 12% occurring only once. Study-level findings and limits: Sorted CD138-negative bone marrow cells were not purified T cells.

The clonotype comes from a donor aged 40 or older with multiple myeloma. Sequenced material: a population of CD138-negative cells sorted from bone marrow.

The CDR3 nucleotides are TGTGCCAGCAGTTACTCTGGGGGCGCAGATACGCAGTATTTT. This translates into CASSYSGGADTQYF. The V gene is TRBV6-2 or TRBV6-3, the J gene TRBJ2-3; possibly TRBD1 for D (6 bases). The V gene lost 0 bases and the J gene lost 4 bases, with 8 bases spanning the gap. This CDR3 spans 14 amino acids. Germline V CDR1 and CDR2: MNHEY, SVGEGT.